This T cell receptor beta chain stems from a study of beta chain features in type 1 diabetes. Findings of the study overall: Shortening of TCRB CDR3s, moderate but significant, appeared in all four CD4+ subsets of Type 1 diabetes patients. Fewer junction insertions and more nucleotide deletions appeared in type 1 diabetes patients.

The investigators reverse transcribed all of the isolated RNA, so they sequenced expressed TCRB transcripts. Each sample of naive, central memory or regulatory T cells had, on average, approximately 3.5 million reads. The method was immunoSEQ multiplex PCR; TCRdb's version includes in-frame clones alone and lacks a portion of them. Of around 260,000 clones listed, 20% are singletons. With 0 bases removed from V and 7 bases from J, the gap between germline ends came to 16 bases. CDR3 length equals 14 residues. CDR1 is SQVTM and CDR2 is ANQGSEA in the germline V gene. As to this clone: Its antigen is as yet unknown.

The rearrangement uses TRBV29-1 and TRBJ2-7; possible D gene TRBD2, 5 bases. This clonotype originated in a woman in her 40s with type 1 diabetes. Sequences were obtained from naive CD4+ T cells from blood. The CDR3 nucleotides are TGCAGCGTTGAAGATCAAGGCCCCCCGGGAGAGCAGTACTTC. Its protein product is CSVEDQGPPGEQYF.